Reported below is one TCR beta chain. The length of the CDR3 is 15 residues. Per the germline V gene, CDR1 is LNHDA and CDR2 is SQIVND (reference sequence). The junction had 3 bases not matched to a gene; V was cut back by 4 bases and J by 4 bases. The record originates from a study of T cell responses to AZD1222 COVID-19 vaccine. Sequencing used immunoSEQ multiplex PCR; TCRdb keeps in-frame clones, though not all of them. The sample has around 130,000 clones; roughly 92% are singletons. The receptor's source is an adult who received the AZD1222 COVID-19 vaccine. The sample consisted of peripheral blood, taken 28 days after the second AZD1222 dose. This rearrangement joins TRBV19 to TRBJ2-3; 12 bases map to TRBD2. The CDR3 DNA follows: TGTGCCAGTAGTACCGGACTAGCGGGACCAGATACGCAGTATTTT. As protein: CASSTGLAGPDTQYF.